Below, one T cell receptor beta chain is given with its context. The antigen is undetermined. This sample was included in a study of T cell responses to AZD1222 COVID-19 vaccine. The overall study: The study pooled second doses at about 4 or about 12 weeks. Study results and limitations: Repertoires were collected only later (after the peak T cell response had occurred). Spike as a whole was targeted by vaccine-associated CD4 TCRs, dominant at 160-218 and 743-854.

Trimming at V came to 4 bases and at J to 5 bases, leaving 11 bases not matched to a gene. The germline CDR1 and CDR2 sequences are LGHNA and YNFKEQ. The CDR3 runs to 15 residues. Produced via immunoSEQ multiplex PCR; TCRdb's table is partial and in-frame only. This sample has 150,000 to 200,000 clones; approximately 93% occur once, and the top ten carry approximately 0.97%. The sequenced sample was peripheral blood, obtained on day 0 of AZD1222 vaccination. The rearrangement joins TRBV4-2 to TRBJ2-7; TRBD2 aligns across 7 bases. The clonotype was recovered from an adult in good health. CDR3 amino acids: CASSRGGAQDNEQYF. The CDR3 nucleotides read TGTGCCAGCAGCCGCGGGGGAGCCCAGGATAACGAGCAGTACTTC.